Below, one T cell receptor beta chain is given with its context. This CDR3 spans 13 amino acids. Germline V lookup: CDR1 SEHNR, CDR2 FQNEAQ (reference sequence). The ends were cut back, 3 bases at V and 7 bases at J, with 10 bases in the middle. These data come from a study of blood T cell repertoires in COVID-19. Study as a whole: The origin of the acute and convalescent COVID-19 samples was the United States, Italy and Spain. T cells, B-cell-depleted T cells, or PBMCs supplied cDNA or gDNA.

Per the study methods: Reference gene primer amplification in the assay estimated nucleated cell counts. Sequencing was performed with immunoSEQ multiplex PCR; in TCRdb, only in-frame clones are kept and a portion is missing. V, J and clone size were drawn from that table, and D and trimming were deduced from the DNA. The sample lists about 350,000 clones, roughly nine tenths occurring once. A Seattle source enrolled patients during active infection and followed them longitudinally. The sequence derives from a woman aged 60-75 years with COVID-19, enrolled during active disease. Sequenced: peripheral blood. The gene calls are TRBV7-9 and TRBJ1-5; D perhaps matches TRBD1 (5 bases). CDR3 loop: CASSLRGGQPQHF. In nucleotides, the CDR3 is TGTGCCAGCAGCTTGCGGGGGGGGCAGCCCCAGCATTTT. The full variable domain, with the rest looked up from reference TRBV7-9 and TRBJ1-5, is DTGVSQNPRHKITKRGQNVTFRCDPISEHNRLYWYRQTLGQGPEFLTYFQNEAQLEKSRLLSDRFSAERPKGSFSTLEIQRTEQGDSAMYLCASSLRGGQPQHFGDGTRLSIL.